These T cell receptor beta chains were read from a single sample in a study of a mutant IDH1 vaccine in newly diagnosed glioma. These receptors have no known antigen. Method: immunoSEQ multiplex PCR; TCRdb's copy keeps in-frame clones and lacks some. The sample shows under 70,000 clones, about 80% of them seen only once. Sequences were derived from PBMCs, sampled from a glioma patient whose treatment included an IDH1 peptide vaccine. These receptors all stem from a man under 40 with glioma. Both conserved end residues are part of each CDR3. A D gene is named only where the DNA matches it firmly. The size field is filled for only some rows; it gives once, few, many or a size class.

v_gene,abundance,j_gene,len,d_gene,CDR3nt,CDR3aa
TRBV2,-,TRBJ2-7,14,TRBD2,TGTGCCAGCCTCAAAACTAGCGGATCCTACGAGCAGTACTTC,CASLKTSGSYEQYF
TRBV18,-,TRBJ1-1,15,-,TGTGCCAGCTCACCAAGGGGGGGGCCTAGCGCTGAAGCTTTCTTT,CASSPRGGPSAEAFF
TRBV11-2,-,TRBJ1-1,13,-,TGTGCCAGCCGACTTCGGGGGGACACTGAAGCTTTCTTT,CASRLRGDTEAFF
TRBV5-4,-,TRBJ2-3,15,TRBD2,TGTGCCAGCGCGCGGGGTAGCGGGGGGTCAGATACGCAGTATTTT,CASARGSGGSDTQYF
TRBV6-1,-,TRBJ1-1,13,-,TGTGCCAGCACGGGCCCGGCGAACACTGAAGCTTTCTTT,CASTGPANTEAFF
TRBV19,-,TRBJ1-1,17,-,TGTGCCAGTAGTATATGGAGGGGGGTAGGGAAGTACACTGAAGCTTTCTTT,CASSIWRGVGKYTEAFF
TRBV5-6,-,TRBJ1-1,16,-,TGTGCCAGCAGCTTGGAAATCGGCAGGGGGAACACTGAAGCTTTCTTT,CASSLEIGRGNTEAFF
TRBV25-1,-,TRBJ1-4,15,-,TGTGCCAGCAGTGAAAAGGGCAGGGGTTATGAAAAACTGTTTTTT,CASSEKGRGYEKLFF
TRBV6-5,-,TRBJ1-6,15,-,TGTGCCAGCAGTTACGCCGGGGCCAATCCCGGACTCCTCCACTTT,CASSYAGANPGLLHF
TRBV25-1,-,TRBJ1-4,17,TRBD1,TGTGCCAGCAGTTCCGGGACAGGGGCACGGGTAAATGAAAAACTGTTTTTT,CASSSGTGARVNEKLFF
TRBV5-8,-,TRBJ1-1,16,-,TGTGCCAGCAGCTCCCCTGGACAGTGGAGAAACACTGAAGCTTTCTTT,CASSSPGQWRNTEAFF
TRBV11-2,-,TRBJ2-1,12,-,TGTGCCAGCAGCCCAAGGACCAATGAGCAGTTCTTC,CASSPRTNEQFF
TRBV5-1,-,TRBJ1-2,14,-,TGCGCCAGCAGCTTGGAGGTGCTAGGGGCTGGCTACACCTTC,CASSLEVLGAGYTF
TRBV30,-,TRBJ1-3,13,-,TGTGCCTGGAAGGCATCTGGTGGAAACACCATATATTTT,CAWKASGGNTIYF
TRBV9,-,TRBJ2-3,15,TRBD2,TGTGCCAGCAGCTATCTAGCGGGGGGGCCAGATACGCAGTATTTT,CASSYLAGGPDTQYF
TRBV7-2,-,TRBJ1-1,14,-,TGTGCCAGCAGCTTATATACGGGAAACACTGAAGCTTTCTTT,CASSLYTGNTEAFF
TRBV4-2,few,TRBJ2-3,22,TRBD2,TGTGCCAGCAGCCCCAAATTGGGATTCCAGTCCCGGACTAGCGGGGGTACAGATACGCAGTATTTT,CASSPKLGFQSRTSGGTDTQYF
TRBV9,-,TRBJ2-3,17,TRBD2,TGTGCCAGCAGCCTCCAGCTGGGGACTAGCGGGGGAGGTACGCAGTATTTT,CASSLQLGTSGGGTQYF
TRBV27,-,TRBJ1-5,13,-,TGTGCCAGCAGTTTTTTCGGTGGTCAGCCCCAGCATTTT,CASSFFGGQPQHF
TRBV7-9,-,TRBJ1-5,13,-,TGTGCCAGCAGCTTAGTTGAGGGCCAGCCCCAGCATTTT,CASSLVEGQPQHF
TRBV6-4,-,TRBJ2-6,15,TRBD1,TGTGCCAGCAGCCAGGGGGCGCGGGGGGCCAACGTCCTGACTTTC,CASSQGARGANVLTF
TRBV6-6,-,TRBJ2-4,15,-,TGTGCCAGCAGCCCCGGGGGGCTAGCCAAAAACATTCAGTACTTC,CASSPGGLAKNIQYF
TRBV5-5,-,TRBJ1-1,15,-,TGTGCCAGCAGCACTCAGGTCGGCATGAACACTGAAGCTTTCTTT,CASSTQVGMNTEAFF
TRBV6-5,-,TRBJ2-5,15,TRBD2,TGTGCCAGCAGCCGTGGCGGGGGGGCAGGGGAGACCCAGTACTTC,CASSRGGGAGETQYF
TRBV6-5,few,TRBJ1-1,14,-,TGTGCCAGCAGACTTACGCCCGGGTCCCCTGAAGCTTTCTTT,CASRLTPGSPEAFF
TRBV7-7,-,TRBJ2-2,15,-,TGTGCCAGCAGCTCCAGGGGTTGGAACACCGGGGAGCTGTTTTTT,CASSSRGWNTGELFF
TRBV6-5,-,TRBJ2-6,15,TRBD2,TGTGCCAGCAGGTGGGAGGGCTCTGGGGCCAACGTCCTGACTTTC,CASRWEGSGANVLTF
TRBV6-4,-,TRBJ2-3,14,-,TGTGCCAGCAGTGATGGGTCAACCACAGATACGCAGTATTTT,CASSDGSTTDTQYF
TRBV23-1,-,TRBJ2-5,17,TRBD2,TGCGCCAGCAGTCGCGGCGGGGGGCCCCCGGGGAGAGAGACCCAGTACTTC,CASSRGGGPPGRETQYF
TRBV5-1,-,TRBJ1-1,11,-,TGTGCCAGCAGCTTAGGTGAGGAAGCTTTCTTT,CASSLGEEAFF
TRBV7-9,-,TRBJ2-3,16,TRBD2,TGTGCCAGCAGCTTTGGGACTAGCGGGGGGGCAGATACGCAGTATTTT,CASSFGTSGGADTQYF
TRBV7-6,-,TRBJ1-2,15,-,TGTGCCAGCAGCTTAGTGGTACAGGGCGACTATGGCTACACCTTC,CASSLVVQGDYGYTF
TRBV5-4,-,TRBJ2-4,18,TRBD2,TGTGCCAGCAGCCCTGGGGCTAGCGGGGGGGCGGGCAAAAACATTCAGTACTTC,CASSPGASGGAGKNIQYF
TRBV7-9,-,TRBJ2-5,19,TRBD2,TGTGCCAGCAGCTTCGGTAGCGGGGGGGCCCGGACGAGCCAAGAGACCCAGTACTTC,CASSFGSGGARTSQETQYF
TRBV5-1,-,TRBJ2-7,15,-,TGCGCCAGCAGCTTGACTGGACAGTTCTCCTACGAGCAGTACTTC,CASSLTGQFSYEQYF
TRBV7-6,-,TRBJ2-2,16,-,TGTGCCAGCAGCTTAGAGGCCACCGCGAACACCGGGGAGCTGTTTTTT,CASSLEATANTGELFF
TRBV7-7,-,TRBJ2-1,16,TRBD2,TGTGCCAGCAGCTTAAACGGACTAGCGGGGGCTAATGAGCAGTTCTTC,CASSLNGLAGANEQFF
TRBV11-2,-,TRBJ1-1,15,-,TGTGCCAGCAGCTATGCCTACAGGGTGGCCACTGAAGCTTTCTTT,CASSYAYRVATEAFF
TRBV25-1,-,TRBJ2-4,14,TRBD1,TGTGCCAGCAGTGAAACCGGGACAGAAAACATTCAGTACTTC,CASSETGTENIQYF
TRBV29-1,-,TRBJ2-6,14,-,TGCAGCGTGGAACAGATCTCTGGGGCCAACGTCCTGACTTTC,CSVEQISGANVLTF
TRBV5-4,-,TRBJ2-7,13,-,TGTGCCAGCAGCCAAACGGGCCAAGGGGAGCAGTACTTC,CASSQTGQGEQYF